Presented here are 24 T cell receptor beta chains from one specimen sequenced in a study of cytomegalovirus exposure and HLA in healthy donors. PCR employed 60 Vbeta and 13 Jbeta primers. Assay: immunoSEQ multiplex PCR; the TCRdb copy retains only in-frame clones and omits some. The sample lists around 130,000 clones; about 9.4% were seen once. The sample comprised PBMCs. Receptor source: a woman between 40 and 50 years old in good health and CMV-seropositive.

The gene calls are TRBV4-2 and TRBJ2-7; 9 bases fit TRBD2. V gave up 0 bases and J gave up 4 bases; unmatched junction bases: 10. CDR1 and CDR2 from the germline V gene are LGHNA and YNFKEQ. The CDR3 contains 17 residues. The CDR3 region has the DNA TGTGCCAGCAGCCAAGATTCGGGGACTAGCTTCCAATACGAGCAGTACTTC. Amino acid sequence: CASSQDSGTSFQYEQYF.

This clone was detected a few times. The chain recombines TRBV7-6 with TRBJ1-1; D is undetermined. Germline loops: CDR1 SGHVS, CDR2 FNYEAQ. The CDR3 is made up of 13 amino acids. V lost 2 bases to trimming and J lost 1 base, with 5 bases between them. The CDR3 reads CASSLSGNTEAFF. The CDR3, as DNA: TGTGCCAGCAGCTTATCAGGGAACACTGAAGCTTTCTTT.

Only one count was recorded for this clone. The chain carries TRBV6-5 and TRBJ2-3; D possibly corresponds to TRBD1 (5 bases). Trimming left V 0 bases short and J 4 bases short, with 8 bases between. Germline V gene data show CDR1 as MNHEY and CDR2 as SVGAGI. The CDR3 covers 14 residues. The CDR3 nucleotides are TGTGCCAGCAGTTACTCGATGGGGCCAGATACGCAGTATTTT. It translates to CASSYSMGPDTQYF.

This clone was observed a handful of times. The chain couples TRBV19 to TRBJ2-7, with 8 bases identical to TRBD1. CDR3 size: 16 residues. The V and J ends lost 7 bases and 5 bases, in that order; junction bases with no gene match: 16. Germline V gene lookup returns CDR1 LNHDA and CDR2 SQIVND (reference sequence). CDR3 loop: CASKPGQASPFDEQYF. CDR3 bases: TGTGCCAGTAAACCGGGACAGGCCTCTCCGTTCGACGAGCAGTACTTC. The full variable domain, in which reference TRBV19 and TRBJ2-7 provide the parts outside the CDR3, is DGGITQSPKYLFRKEGQNVTLSCEQNLNHDAMYWYRQDPGQGLRLIYYSQIVNDFQKGDIAEGYSVSREKKESFPLTVTSAQKNPTAFYLCASKPGQASPFDEQYFGPGTRLTVT.

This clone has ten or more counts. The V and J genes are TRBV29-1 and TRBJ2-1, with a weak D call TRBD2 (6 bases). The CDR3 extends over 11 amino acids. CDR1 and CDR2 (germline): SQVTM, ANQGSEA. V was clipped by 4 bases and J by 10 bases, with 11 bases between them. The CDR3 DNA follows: TGCAGCGTTGGGAGTGGGGGGGAGCAGTTCTTC. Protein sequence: CSVGSGGEQFF.

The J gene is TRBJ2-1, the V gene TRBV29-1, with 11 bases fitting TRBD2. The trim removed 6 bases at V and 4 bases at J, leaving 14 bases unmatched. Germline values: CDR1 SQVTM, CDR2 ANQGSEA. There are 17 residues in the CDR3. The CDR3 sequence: CSVKPTSGKFVYNEQFF. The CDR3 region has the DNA TGCAGCGTAAAGCCGACTAGCGGGAAGTTTGTATACAATGAGCAGTTCTTC.

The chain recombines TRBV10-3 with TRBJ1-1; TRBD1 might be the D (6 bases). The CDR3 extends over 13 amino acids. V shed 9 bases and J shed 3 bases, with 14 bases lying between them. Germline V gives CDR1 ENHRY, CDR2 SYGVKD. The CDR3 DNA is TGTGCCATGAACACCCCAGGGGACACTGAAGCTTTCTTT. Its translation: CAMNTPGDTEAFF.

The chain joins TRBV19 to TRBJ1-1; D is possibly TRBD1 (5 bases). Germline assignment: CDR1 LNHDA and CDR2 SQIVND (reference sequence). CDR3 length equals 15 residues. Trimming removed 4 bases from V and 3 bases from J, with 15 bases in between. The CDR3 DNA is TGTGCCAGTAGTAGGTACGGGGGTCGGGACACTGAAGCTTTCTTT. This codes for CASSRYGGRDTEAFF.

Written as DNA, the CDR3 is TGTGCCAGCAGCTTAGCGGGCTTCTCTAGCACAGATACGCAGTATTTT. Translation gives CASSLAGFSSTDTQYF. V is TRBV7-8 and J is TRBJ2-3; D remains ambiguous. CDR3 length equals 16 residues. V shed 0 bases and J shed 0 bases, with 10 bases lying between them. Germline values: CDR1 SGHVS, CDR2 FQNEAQ. The full variable domain, in which reference TRBV7-8 and TRBJ2-3 provide the parts outside the CDR3, is GAGVSQSPRYKVAKRGQDVALRCDPISGHVSLFWYQQALGQGPEFLTYFQNEAQLDKSGLPSDRFFAERPEGSVSTLKIQRTQQEDSAVYLCASSLAGFSSTDTQYFGPGTRLTVL.

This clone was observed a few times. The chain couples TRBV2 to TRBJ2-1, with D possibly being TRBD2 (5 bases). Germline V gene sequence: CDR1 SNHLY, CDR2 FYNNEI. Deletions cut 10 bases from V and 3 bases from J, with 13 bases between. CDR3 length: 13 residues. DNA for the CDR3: TGTGCCATAAAGTCGGGGAGCTACAATGAGCAGTTCTTC. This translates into CAIKSGSYNEQFF. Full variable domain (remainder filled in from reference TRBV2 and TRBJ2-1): EPEVTQTPSHQVTQMGQEVILRCVPISNHLYFYWYRQILGQKVEFLVSFYNNEISEKSEIFDDQFSVERPDGSNFTLKIRSTKLEDSAMYFCAIKSGSYNEQFFGPGTRLTVL.

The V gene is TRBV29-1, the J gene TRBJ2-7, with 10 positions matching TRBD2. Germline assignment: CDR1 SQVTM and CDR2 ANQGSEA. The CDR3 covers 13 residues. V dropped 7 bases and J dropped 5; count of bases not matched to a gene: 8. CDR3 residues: CSGYSGGANEQYF. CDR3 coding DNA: TGCAGCGGCTACAGCGGGGGGGCCAACGAGCAGTACTTC.

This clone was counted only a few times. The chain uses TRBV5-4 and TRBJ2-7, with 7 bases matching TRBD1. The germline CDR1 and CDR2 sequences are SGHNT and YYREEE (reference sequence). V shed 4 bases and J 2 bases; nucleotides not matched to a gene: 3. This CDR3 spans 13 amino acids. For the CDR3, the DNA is TGTGCCAGCAGCGGGGGACAGACCTACGAGCAGTACTTC. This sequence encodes CASSGGQTYEQYF. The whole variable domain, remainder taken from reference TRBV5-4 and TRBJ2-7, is ETGVTQSPTHLIKTRGQQVTLRCSSQSGHNTVSWYQQALGQGPQFIFQYYREEENGRGNFPPRFSGLQFPNYSSELNVNALELDDSALYLCASSGGQTYEQYFGPGTRLTVT.

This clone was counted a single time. The CDR3 protein is CASTDGQETNYGYTF. The CDR3 DNA sequence: TGTGCCAGCACCGACGGACAGGAGACTAACTATGGCTACACCTTC. The chain combines TRBV6-1 with TRBJ1-2, with 7 bases lining up with TRBD1. The ends lost 7 bases at V and 0 bases at J; junction bases unmatched: 8. The CDR3 has 15 amino acids. The V gene's germline CDR1 is MNHNS and CDR2 SASEGT.

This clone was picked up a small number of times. CDR3 DNA: TGTGCCTGGAGTGTCACAGGGCGGGGGGGGAAAGGGGCTTTCTTT. This gives the protein CAWSVTGRGGKGAFF. V gene TRBV30 combines with J gene TRBJ1-1; perhaps TRBD1 as D (6 bases). The CDR3 contains 15 residues. Germline V gives CDR1 GTSNPN, CDR2 SVGIG (reference sequence). Trimming stripped 0 bases from V and 11 bases from J, with 22 bases between.

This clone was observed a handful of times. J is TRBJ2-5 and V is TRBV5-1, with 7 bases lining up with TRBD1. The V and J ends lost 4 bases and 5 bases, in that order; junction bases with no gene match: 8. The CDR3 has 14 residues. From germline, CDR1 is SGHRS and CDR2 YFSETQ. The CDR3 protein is CASSPRQGWETQYF. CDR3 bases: TGCGCCAGCAGCCCTAGACAGGGATGGGAGACCCAGTACTTC.

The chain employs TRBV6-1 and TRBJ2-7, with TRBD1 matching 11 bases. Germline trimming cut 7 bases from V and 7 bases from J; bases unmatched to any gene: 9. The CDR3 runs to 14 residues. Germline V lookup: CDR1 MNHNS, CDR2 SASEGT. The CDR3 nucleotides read TGTGCCAGCATCCTAGGGACAGGGGGTATTGAGCAGTACTTC. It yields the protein CASILGTGGIEQYF.

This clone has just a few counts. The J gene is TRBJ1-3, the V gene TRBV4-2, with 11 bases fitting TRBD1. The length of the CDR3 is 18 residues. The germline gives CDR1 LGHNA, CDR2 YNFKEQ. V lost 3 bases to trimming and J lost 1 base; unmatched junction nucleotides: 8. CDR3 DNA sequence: TGTGCCAGCAGCCAGCAAGGACAGGGGGCAATTTCTGGAAACACCATATATTTT. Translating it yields CASSQQGQGAISGNTIYF.

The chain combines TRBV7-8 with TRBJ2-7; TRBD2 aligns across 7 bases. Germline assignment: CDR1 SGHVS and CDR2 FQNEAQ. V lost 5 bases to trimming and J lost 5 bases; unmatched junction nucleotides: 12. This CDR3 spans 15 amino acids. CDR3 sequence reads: CASSQAGGGTHEQYF. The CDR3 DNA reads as TGTGCCAGCAGCCAGGCCGGGGGAGGGACCCACGAGCAGTACTTC. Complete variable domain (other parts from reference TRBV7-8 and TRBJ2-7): GAGVSQSPRYKVAKRGQDVALRCDPISGHVSLFWYQQALGQGPEFLTYFQNEAQLDKSGLPSDRFFAERPEGSVSTLKIQRTQQEDSAVYLCASSQAGGGTHEQYFGPGTRLTVT.

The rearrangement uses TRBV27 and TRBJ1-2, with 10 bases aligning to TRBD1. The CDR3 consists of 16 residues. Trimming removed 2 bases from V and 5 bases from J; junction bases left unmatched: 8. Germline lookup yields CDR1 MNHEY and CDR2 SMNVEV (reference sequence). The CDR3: CASSLSRTGGYYGYTF. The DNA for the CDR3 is TGTGCCAGCAGTTTAAGCCGGACAGGGGGTTATTATGGCTACACCTTC.

In nucleotides, the CDR3 is TGCGCCAGCAGCTTGATAGGGGGCTCCTACGAGCAGTACTTC. This encodes CASSLIGGSYEQYF. V is TRBV5-1 and J is TRBJ2-7; D possibly corresponds to TRBD1 (6 bases). Per the germline V gene, CDR1 is SGHRS and CDR2 is YFSETQ. This CDR3 contains 14 residues. Trimming left V 1 base short and J 0 bases short, with 8 bases between.

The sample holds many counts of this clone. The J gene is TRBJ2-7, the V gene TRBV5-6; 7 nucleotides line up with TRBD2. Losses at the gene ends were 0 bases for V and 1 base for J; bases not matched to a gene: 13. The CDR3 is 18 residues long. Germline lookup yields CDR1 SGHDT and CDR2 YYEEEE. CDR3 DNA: TGTGCCAGCAGCTTGGATGCCACTAGCGCCTTAGGGTCCTACGAGCAGTACTTC. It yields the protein CASSLDATSALGSYEQYF.

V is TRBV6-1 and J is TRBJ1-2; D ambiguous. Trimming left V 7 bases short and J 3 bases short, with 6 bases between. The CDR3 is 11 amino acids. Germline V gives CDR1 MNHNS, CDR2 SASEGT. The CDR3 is CASKRDYGYTF. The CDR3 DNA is TGTGCCAGCAAGAGGGACTATGGCTACACCTTC.

Written as DNA, the CDR3 is TGTGCCAGTAGTCGAGACAGGACCGAAAAACTGTTTTTT. Its protein is CASSRDRTEKLFF. The gene calls are TRBV19 and TRBJ1-4; maybe TRBD1 (6 bases). The V gene lost 5 bases and the J gene lost 8 bases, with 12 bases spanning the gap. Germline V CDR1 and CDR2: LNHDA, SQIVND (reference sequence). The CDR3 is 13 residues long.

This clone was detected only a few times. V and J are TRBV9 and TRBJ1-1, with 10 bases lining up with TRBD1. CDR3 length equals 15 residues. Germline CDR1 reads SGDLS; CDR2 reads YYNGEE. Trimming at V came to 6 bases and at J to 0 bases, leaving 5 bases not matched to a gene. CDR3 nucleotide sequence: TGTGCCAGCACGCCGGGACAGGGGATGAACACTGAAGCTTTCTTT. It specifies CASTPGQGMNTEAFF. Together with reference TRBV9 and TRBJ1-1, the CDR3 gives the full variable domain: DSGVTQTPKHLITATGQRVTLRCSPRSGDLSVYWYQQSLDQGLQFLIQYYNGEERAKGNILERFSAQQFPDLHSELNLSSLELGDSALYFCASTPGQGMNTEAFFGQGTRLTVV.